This TCR beta chain was documented in a study of blood T cell repertoires in COVID-19. About the study: COVID-19 samples collected from the United States, Italy and Spain covered acute and convalescent phases. From T cells, B-cell-depleted T cells, or PBMCs came the material, which was cDNA or gDNA.

Authors' analysis steps: For nucleated cells, counts were estimated from reference gene primer amplification. Produced via immunoSEQ multiplex PCR; TCRdb's table is partial and in-frame only. For V, J and clone size, that table is used; D and trimming come from the DNA. Among 150,000 to 200,000 clones, around four fifths were seen once, and the ten largest hold around 8.4%. The sequenced sample was peripheral blood. The clonotype originates from an elderly woman with active or convalescent COVID-19.

In nucleotides, the CDR3 is TGTGCCAGCAGCCTCTACGGGGGGGGCAGGCAAGAGACCCAGTACTTC. The encoded protein is CASSLYGGGRQETQYF. This rearrangement joins TRBV3-1 (or the pseudogene TRBV3-2) to TRBJ2-5; 8 nucleotides align to TRBD2. Germline lookup yields CDR1 LGHDT and CDR2 YNNKEL (reference sequence). The CDR3 loop spans 16 amino acids. The V gene end was trimmed by 4 bases and the J gene end by 2 bases; junction bases not matched to a gene: 9.